Included here is one TCR beta chain sequence, with context. The target antigen is unknown. Trimming pared 5 bases from V and 4 bases from J, leaving 15 bases between. The CDR3 has 14 residues. Per the germline V gene, CDR1 is SGHRS and CDR2 is YFSETQ. The data derive from a study of blood T cells in healthy people across ages. The overall study: Per every two T cells, about one barcoded beta molecule was captured by template switching. Overall study findings and caveats: Across the age range, TCR beta diversity per million T cells fell in a roughly linear way.

The authors ran a second PCR of roughly 6 to 12 cycles using a sample-barcoded 5' primer and a J-beta primer mix. TCRdb recomputed calls from the 5' RACE reads with MiXCR, one row per CDR3 protein. This table holds about 670,000 distinct CDR3 sequences, 45% to 60% found once. This clonotype originated in an elderly woman in good health. The sequenced material came from blood. The gene calls are TRBV5-1 and TRBJ2-5, with unresolved D. The CDR3 sequence: CASSESSRRETQYF. The DNA for the CDR3 is TGCGCCAGCAGTGAGAGTAGTCGACGAGAGACCCAGTACTTC.